This paragraph reports one TCR beta chain. It has no known antigen specificity. A read error may account for a junction end that differs from germline. CDR1 and CDR2 are read off the germline V gene (reference sequence) as SEHNR and FQNEAQ. The CDR3 starts with the cysteine, ends with the phenylalanine, and has 15 residues. Kept here is only the CDR3 DNA, which spans 45 bases and is read in frame from base 1. The sample originates from a study of cytomegalovirus exposure and HLA in healthy donors (dated by TCRdb to the late 2010s). Study-wide context: An earlier analysis of 587 of the donors reported 250 to 350 Gb of sequence data and about 100 million unique TCR beta sequences from some 180 million T cells. Class I and class II HLA loci were covered by the typing at four-digit resolution. The study profiled the T cell repertoires of under 700 subjects by immunosequencing and related them to cytomegalovirus serostatus. To predict cytomegalovirus infection status, the study brought together high-throughput TCR immunosequencing, statistical association of individual TCRs with disease status, and machine learning. A separate validation cohort of some 130 different subjects was used in addition to the roughly 720-subject first cohort. The study aimed to test whether cataloging public T cell receptors could reveal signatures of past pathogen exposure. The genetic ancestry cluster associated with self-reported Caucasian donors included 81% of the 300 to 400 genotyped donors. A later genetic analysis used genome-wide SNP genotypes for about 65% of the roughly 700 donors, treating that subset as a discovery cohort. Across 398 genotyped donors of the cohort, an average of roughly 250,000 unique TCR beta nucleotide sequences per donor were sequenced, and roughly 18% of those sequences were non-productive. Donor age, sex, ethnicity and CMV serostatus were compiled alongside the repertoire data. An early release covering around 630 HLA-typed donors comprised approximately 300 gigabases of sequencing data and 85 million to 100 million unique TCR sequences. Every discovery cohort repertoire had been produced on one sequencing platform. A later analysis re-analyzed previously published TCR beta repertoires from 600 to 850 donors and added high-resolution HLA genotyping to study TCR occurrence patterns. The number of typed donors differed by locus: about 629-630 for A, B, C, DRB1 and DQB1; approximately 520 for DQA1; over 600 for DPA1; and around 490 for DPB1. To decide whether each TCR beta V gene segment behaved as functional or pseudogenic, an earlier analysis of fewer than 750 of the donors relied on high-throughput TCR beta sequencing. Because of strong linkage in the cohort, five DR-DQ haplotypes were treated as single units for association and clustering. Rather than drawing on any new phenotypic data, the later analysis identified candidate immune exposures from TCR beta sequences and the way those sequences occurred across donors. General findings and caveats noted by the study authors: A total of fewer than 200 TCR beta chains were listed by the study as associated with cytomegalovirus. It was suggested by the authors that the approach could potentially be generalized to other disease states and immunological phenotypes. When HLA alleles, especially DR and DQ, strongly co-occurred, attributing TCR associations to individual alleles was difficult. Three of the identified cytomegalovirus-associated TCR beta chains were confirmed in vitro to be specific for cytomegalovirus antigens. The presence/absence analyses assumed that sequencing depth was roughly uniform across donors, and that assumption may not be true. In an earlier analysis of about 600 of the donors, most TCR beta V segments appeared in productive rearrangements about 87% or about 30% of the time, broadly matching IMGT annotations. A later analysis reported that several top co-occurrence clusters appeared linked to parvovirus B19, influenza, CMV and Epstein-Barr virus. Because some donors lacked HLA typing at each locus, the association tests relied only on the typed subset. In a later analysis, around 15,000 TCR beta sequences were associated with specific HLA alleles at a false discovery rate of 0.05. Immune exposure information for the cohort was limited to CMV serostatus. In a later genetic analysis, fewer N-insertions in productive TCRs were reported among donors in an Asian-associated ancestry cluster than the roughly 700-donor mean. According to a later analysis, most CMV-associated TCR beta chains appeared to be HLA-restricted, and the HLA associations seemed to be driven largely by CMV exposure. In a later genetic analysis, a missense DCLRE1C variant was associated with V-gene and J-gene trimming of TCR beta chains, and the association was replicated in an independent cohort. Cytomegalovirus status was reported to be diagnosed by the classifier with high specificity and sensitivity in both the original and validation cohorts. Compared with equally common non-associated chains, HLA-associated TCR beta chains in a later analysis were more clonally expanded and had lower generation probabilities. Roughly 15 rarely observed V segments, including chromosome 9 orphons, were excluded from the earlier analysis of about 600 of the donors because counts were too low. A further reported finding was that TCR beta sequences accurately predicted the HLA-A and HLA-B alleles for most subjects in the first cohort. Some IMGT-functional V segments, including TRBV6-2 and TRBV6-3, could not be distinguished by the 87-base-pair reads and were therefore excluded. A later analysis found that TCR association rates varied across HLA loci, with DRB1 alleles showing the most associated TCRs and HLA-C alleles the fewest. The cohort was sequenced for TCR beta chains only, and without alpha or paired-chain data the features that could be detected were limited. The sequencing pipeline was judged likely to have produced a cluster of highly shared sequence variants as a technical artifact. Across donors, most TCR sequences were observed very rarely, whereas some public TCRs were present in many individuals. Linkage disequilibrium might explain the correlated functional status among segregating V segments, but an unknown experimental factor could not be ruled out.

In total, more than 500 healthy bone marrow donors made up the cohort. Cohort members were all nominally healthy when sampled, although unrecorded immune exposures were likely present. The donor tested CMV seronegative, placing the donor among the 350 or so seronegative members of the cohort. A peripheral blood sample was provided by each donor, and peripheral blood mononuclear cells were used for TCR beta sequencing. Genomic DNA extraction from the blood cell samples was performed with the Qiagen DNeasy Blood Extraction Kit. Library generation was performed with the immunoSEQ multiplex PCR assay. The multiplex PCR relied on a mix of 60 forward primers for TCR Vbeta segments and 13 reverse primers for TCR Jbeta segments. The CDR3 region of rearranged TCR beta genes was amplified from genomic DNA with a multiplex PCR assay. The amplified TCR beta libraries were sequenced on the Illumina HiSeq System as 87-base-pair reads. Per the source publication's procedure: Across the 600 to 700 repertoires, a later analysis counted 75 million to 90 million unique TCR beta chains, roughly 11 million of which were shared by at least two donors. Raw reads were error-corrected and collapsed into unique sequences by a nearest-neighbor algorithm in which closely related sequences were merged to remove PCR and sequencing errors. CDR3 sequences were aligned to IMGT reference sequences to assign V, D and J gene segments. For a sequence to be retained, a match of at least six nucleotides was required to both a V gene segment and a J gene segment. A rearrangement counted as productive if the CDR3 had no stop codons and remained in frame with V and J, and every other rearrangement counted as non-productive. Following IMGT convention, CDR3 was defined as the stretch from the second conserved V-encoded cysteine up to the conserved J-encoded phenylalanine. The earlier analysis of 587 of the donors excluded sequences that lacked an unambiguous match to a single V gene segment. An earlier analysis of 587 of the donors classified V segments as functional when productive rearrangements were above 56.7% and as segregating when the standard deviation between donors was above 5%. To diagnose cytomegalovirus status from the catalog of TCR beta chain sequences, a statistical classification framework was built. In a later analysis, V and J genes were assigned by comparing TCR nucleotide sequences against IMGT/GENE-DB human TR gene sequences. In a later analysis, CDR3 sequences and most-parsimonious VDJ recombination scenarios were assigned using the TCRdist pipeline. In a later analysis, each TCR beta chain was defined by its CDR3 amino acid sequence together with its V-gene family, and reads lacking a unique V-gene family were excluded. In a later analysis, around 600 highly shared, low-generation-probability nucleotide sequences were removed to address suspected cross-contamination and a sequencing artifact. In a later analysis, a clonal expansion index for each public chain was calculated from normalized within-repertoire ranks of inferred template counts. Generation probabilities in a later analysis came from a VDJ recombination model fitted to out-of-frame rearrangements, and those results were checked against IGoR. In a later analysis, TCR-TCR, TCR-HLA and TCR-CMV co-occurrence was scored with hypergeometric tests, and a repertoire-size bias correction was applied to TCR pairs. In a later analysis, false discovery rates were estimated by permuting HLA or CMV assignments 20 times. In a later analysis, co-occurring TCRs were grouped using DBSCAN, and TCRdist sequence similarity was added for clustering within HLA-allele-positive subsets. Repertoires with fewer than 30,000 or more than 120,000 public chains, plus five repertoires with anomalous nucleotide sharing, were excluded from co-occurrence clustering. TCRdb retrieved this table from immuneACCESS and kept in-frame rearrangements only. Not all clones are present; in checked studies, unresolved V genes account for under half, and no reason is known for the remainder. The V and J calls and clone size were taken over from that table, and D and trimming were inferred from the DNA. This sample gives 100,000 to 150,000 clones in total; 60% to 80% of them show up just once. The top ten clonotypes cover over 2.5% of the sample.

This sequence originates from a woman aged 45-59 years in good health and CMV-seronegative. The chain employs TRBV7-9 and TRBJ2-7; the best D guess is TRBD1, with 5 bases matching. The sequenced sample was PBMCs. For the CDR3, the sequence is CSSSLHGSRGYEQYF. In nucleotides, the sequence is TGTTCCAGCAGCTTACATGGTAGTAGGGGATACGAGCAGTACTTC.